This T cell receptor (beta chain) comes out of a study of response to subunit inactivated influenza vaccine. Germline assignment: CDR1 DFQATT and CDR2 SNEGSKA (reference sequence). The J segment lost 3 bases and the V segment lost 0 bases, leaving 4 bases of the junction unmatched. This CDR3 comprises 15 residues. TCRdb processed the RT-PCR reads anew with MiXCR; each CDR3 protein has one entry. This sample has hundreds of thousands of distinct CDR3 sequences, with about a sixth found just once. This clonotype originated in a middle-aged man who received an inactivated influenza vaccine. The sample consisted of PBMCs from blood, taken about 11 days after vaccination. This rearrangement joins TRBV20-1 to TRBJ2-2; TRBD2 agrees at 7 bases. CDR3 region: CSAREASGYTGELFF. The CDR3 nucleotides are TGCAGTGCTAGAGAAGCTAGCGGATACACCGGGGAGCTGTTTTTT.